The source of this TCR beta chain is a study of blood T cell repertoires in COVID-19. In the study overall: The United States, Italy and Spain provided the acute and convalescent COVID-19 samples.

Original processing notes: Quantification of nucleated cells was approximated via reference gene primer amplification. Clones were sequenced by immunoSEQ multiplex PCR, and TCRdb holds only the in-frame ones, with some missing. The DNA was the basis for D and trimming; V, J and clone size are from that table. The sample holds 11,000 or so clones, over 75% seen once. Trimming stripped 3 bases from V and 4 bases from J, with 9 bases between. Germline lookup yields CDR1 SNHLY and CDR2 FYNNEI. CDR3 size: 13 residues. The V and J genes are TRBV2 and TRBJ1-2; D might be TRBD1 (6 bases). Sequenced material: peripheral blood. The receptor was derived from a man older than 75 with acute or convalescent COVID-19. CDR3: CASSDTGPYGYTF. The CDR3 nucleotides are TGTGCCAGCAGTGATACAGGGCCCTATGGCTACACCTTC.